The 20 T cell receptor beta chains below were found in one sample sequenced in a study of cytomegalovirus exposure and HLA in healthy donors. 60 Vbeta and 13 Jbeta primers were used in PCR. The repertoire was sequenced with immunoSEQ multiplex PCR; TCRdb's copy has only in-frame clones and lacks some. Its table lists 80,000 or so clones. The specimen sequenced was PBMCs. The receptors here all came from a woman in her thirties in good health and CMV-seronegative.

The chain has TRBV7-9 and TRBJ1-4, with D hard to call. The CDR3 has 15 residues. V was shortened by 1 base and J by 0 bases, with 6 bases between the two germline ends. The germline V gene encodes CDR1 SEHNR and CDR2 FQNEAQ (reference sequence). The CDR3 loop is CASSLGVATNEKLFF. CDR3 in DNA: TGTGCCAGCAGCTTAGGAGTCGCAACTAATGAAAAACTGTTTTTT. Together with reference TRBV7-9 and TRBJ1-4, the CDR3 gives the full variable domain: DTGVSQNPRHKITKRGQNVTFRCDPISEHNRLYWYRQTLGQGPEFLTYFQNEAQLEKSRLLSDRFSAERPKGSFSTLEIQRTEQGDSAMYLCASSLGVATNEKLFFGSGTQLSVL.

This chain links TRBV19 with TRBJ2-5; perhaps TRBD1 as D (5 bases). There are 16 residues in the CDR3. V shed 5 bases and J shed 7 bases, with 23 bases lying between them. Germline CDR1 reads LNHDA; CDR2 reads SQIVND (reference sequence). The CDR3 loop reads CASSPLGHGQWGTQYF. CDR3 in DNA: TGTGCCAGTAGTCCCCTCGGACACGGTCAATGGGGGACCCAGTACTTC.

This chain connects TRBV15 to TRBJ2-7; 8 bases fit TRBD2. Per germline, CDR1 LNHNV and CDR2 YYDKDF (reference sequence). Trimming at V came to 3 bases and at J to 2 bases, leaving 15 bases not matched to a gene. The CDR3 totals 18 residues. For the CDR3, the DNA is TGTGCCACCAGCAGTTTCAAACTCAAAAGCGGGAGTGCCTACGAGCAGTACTTC. The encoded protein is CATSSFKLKSGSAYEQYF. Drawing the rest from reference TRBV15 and TRBJ2-7, the complete variable domain is DAMVIQNPRYQVTQFGKPVTLSCSQTLNHNVMYWYQQKSSQAPKLLFHYYDKDFNNEADTPDNFQSRRPNTSFCFLDIRSPGLGDTAMYLCATSSFKLKSGSAYEQYFGPGTRLTVT.

The chain combines TRBV7-8 with TRBJ2-2; 9 bases agree with TRBD1. From germline, CDR1 is SGHVS and CDR2 FQNEAQ. The J segment lost 4 bases and the V segment lost 2 bases, leaving 5 bases of the junction unmatched. This CDR3 comprises 16 residues. CDR3 DNA: TGTGCCAGCAGCTTACCGGGACAGGGCGGCACCGGGGAGCTGTTTTTT. As protein: CASSLPGQGGTGELFF.

In DNA, the CDR3 is TGTGCCAGTAGTACCAGAGGCCGAGATGAACTGTTTTTT. Its translation: CASSTRGRDELFF. This chain links TRBV19 with TRBJ1-4; D uncertain. The V end lost 4 bases, the J end lost 12 bases, and 15 bases lay between the germline ends. There are 13 residues in the CDR3. The germline CDR1 and CDR2 sequences are LNHDA and SQIVND (reference sequence).

This chain joins TRBV10-3 and TRBJ1-5; D call uncertain. Germline CDR1 ENHRY, CDR2 SYGVKD. The ends were cut back, 4 bases at V and 6 bases at J, with 13 bases in the middle. The CDR3 covers 14 residues. Here the CDR3 reads CAISAGFESQPQHF. The CDR3 region has the DNA TGTGCCATCAGTGCGGGGTTCGAGAGTCAGCCCCAGCATTTT.

The chain joins TRBV30 to TRBJ2-1, with 9 bases lining up with TRBD1. Trimming at V came to 3 bases and at J to 7 bases, leaving 7 bases not matched to a gene. CDR1 is GTSNPN, CDR2 SVGIG, per germline (reference sequence). CDR3 length equals 14 residues. The DNA for the CDR3 is TGTGCCTGGAGCGGGACAGGGTTGGGGAATGAGCAGTTCTTC. Encoded protein: CAWSGTGLGNEQFF. The full variable domain, its missing parts supplied by reference TRBV30 and TRBJ2-1, is SQTIHQWPATLVQPVGSPLSLECTVEGTSNPNLYWYRQAAGRGLQLLFYSVGIGQISSEVPQNLSASRPQDRQFILSSKKLLLSDSGFYLCAWSGTGLGNEQFFGPGTRLTVL.

The chain recombines TRBV30 with TRBJ2-7; TRBD2 aligns across 7 bases. With V trimmed by 5 bases and J by 4 bases, 14 bases remained unmatched. The CDR3 length is 15 residues. CDR1 and CDR2 from the germline V gene are GTSNPN and SVGIG (reference sequence). The CDR3 nucleotides are TGTGCCTGGTCGGCTAGCGGAGAGGGTCGATACGAGCAGTACTTC. Protein sequence: CAWSASGEGRYEQYF.

This rearrangement joins TRBV5-1 to TRBJ1-1, with 7 nucleotides matching TRBD1. This CDR3 region has 15 residues. Germline V gives CDR1 SGHRS, CDR2 YFSETQ. Trimming cost V 4 bases and J 1 base; bases outside gene matches: 7. The CDR3 is CASSPVDRENTEAFF. For the CDR3, the DNA is TGCGCCAGCAGCCCAGTCGACAGGGAGAACACTGAAGCTTTCTTT.

V usage is TRBV7-9 and J usage is TRBJ2-7; the D gene is possibly TRBD2 (6 bases). Deletions cut 5 bases from V and 5 bases from J, with 13 bases between. The CDR3 is 13 amino acids. Per germline, CDR1 SEHNR and CDR2 FQNEAQ (reference sequence). CDR3 protein: CASSLGVADEQYF. The CDR3 DNA reads TGTGCCAGCAGCCTAGGGGTAGCGGACGAGCAGTACTTC.

The V and J genes are TRBV9 and TRBJ2-1; D perhaps matches TRBD1 (6 bases). The CDR3 is 15 residues long. Trimming took off 4 bases at V and 4 bases at J, with 15 bases between the two ends. Germline V gives CDR1 SGDLS, CDR2 YYNGEE. CDR3 in DNA: TGTGCCAGCAGCCTTCGACAGGTGGGGTACAATGAGCAGTTCTTC. Amino acids: CASSLRQVGYNEQFF.

The V and J genes are TRBV7-9 and TRBJ2-1, with 10 positions matching TRBD2. The CDR3 runs 15 residues. Germline assignment: CDR1 SEHNR and CDR2 FQNEAQ (reference sequence). With 5 bases clipped from V and 9 bases from J, the junction kept 10 bases outside the gene matches. CDR3 DNA sequence: TGTGCCAGCAGCCCACCCACCAGCGGGGGGGGTGAGCAGTTCTTC. Residues: CASSPPTSGGGEQFF.

The chain joins TRBV5-1 to TRBJ2-1; 8 nucleotides match TRBD2. Per the germline V gene, CDR1 is SGHRS and CDR2 is YFSETQ. Trimming at V came to 1 base and at J to 3 bases, leaving 3 bases not matched to a gene. This CDR3 contains 15 residues. The DNA for the CDR3 is TGCGCCAGCAGCTTGTTCGCGGGGGGCTACAATGAGCAGTTCTTC. It specifies CASSLFAGGYNEQFF.

V gene TRBV10-3 combines with J gene TRBJ1-2, with a possible D match to TRBD1 (6 bases). This CDR3 spans 21 amino acids. V was shortened by 0 bases and J by 7 bases, with 33 bases between the two germline ends. Germline V gene lookup returns CDR1 ENHRY and CDR2 SYGVKD. The CDR3 loop reads CAISESSIEGTPYLLRFGYTF. The CDR3 bases are TGTGCCATCAGTGAGTCGAGCATAGAAGGGACACCCTACTTGCTTCGCTTTGGCTACACCTTC.

The J gene is TRBJ2-2, the V gene TRBV19, with D perhaps TRBD2 (5 bases). V lost 2 bases, J lost 5 bases, and 12 bases lay in between. The CDR3 is 15 residues long. Germline-derived CDR1 and CDR2 are LNHDA and SQIVND (reference sequence). CDR3 residues: CASSILPGSTGELFF. The CDR3 DNA reads TGTGCCAGTAGTATACTGCCGGGAAGTACCGGGGAGCTGTTTTTT.

The V and J genes are TRBV2 and TRBJ1-1; no definite D call. The CDR3 spans 17 residues. Trimming pared 2 bases from V and 4 bases from J, leaving 20 bases between. Germline V gives CDR1 SNHLY, CDR2 FYNNEI. DNA for the CDR3: TGTGCCAGCAGTGAATGGATTATGGAGGGAGTGGGCACTGAAGCTTTCTTT. Residues: CASSEWIMEGVGTEAFF.

This chain connects TRBV18 to TRBJ2-7; 14 bases are a match to TRBD2. This CDR3 region has 17 residues. V was pared by 4 bases and J by 6 bases, with 11 bases of the junction left unmatched. Germline CDR1 KGHSH, CDR2 LQKENI. Here the CDR3 reads CASSHGGTSGRLSEQYF. The DNA for the CDR3 is TGTGCCAGCTCACACGGGGGGACTAGCGGGAGACTAAGCGAGCAGTACTTC.

This rearrangement joins TRBV5-4 to TRBJ2-3, with 12 bases fitting TRBD2. The V and J ends lost 3 bases and 6 bases, in that order; junction bases with no gene match: 14. The CDR3 sequence is 18 residues long. CDR1 and CDR2 (germline): SGHNT, YYREEE (reference sequence). The CDR3 DNA is TGTGCCAGCAGCTCCGCTAAGTCCCTAGCGGGGGGGCCGGATACGCAGTATTTT. Translation: CASSSAKSLAGGPDTQYF. Full variable domain (missing parts from reference TRBV5-4 and TRBJ2-3): ETGVTQSPTHLIKTRGQQVTLRCSSQSGHNTVSWYQQALGQGPQFIFQYYREEENGRGNFPPRFSGLQFPNYSSELNVNALELDDSALYLCASSSAKSLAGGPDTQYFGPGTRLTVL.

The chain carries TRBV7-6 and TRBJ1-3; a possible D gene is TRBD1 (5 bases). Trimming left V 3 bases short and J 0 bases short, with 12 bases between. CDR1 is SGHVS and CDR2 is FNYEAQ in the germline V gene. The CDR3 runs to 16 residues. For the CDR3, the DNA is TGTGCCAGCAGCTTGGGGCAGGCTGACTCTGGAAACACCATATATTTT. It yields the protein CASSLGQADSGNTIYF.

The rearrangement links TRBV18 to TRBJ1-1, with D tentatively TRBD1 (5 bases). Germline assignment: CDR1 KGHSH and CDR2 LQKENI. V was cut by 3 bases and J by 3 bases, with 14 bases left in between. The CDR3 sequence is 15 residues long. DNA of the CDR3: TGTGCCAGCTCACCCCGGAGGGGATTGGACACTGAAGCTTTCTTT. This translates into CASSPRRGLDTEAFF.